This T cell receptor beta chain was sequenced during a study of cytotoxic CD8 clonotypes in ibrutinib-treated CLL. TCRdb's table, derived via immunoSEQ multiplex PCR, lists solely in-frame clones and lacks some. The sample has 110,000 to 150,000 clones; 75% to 80% are singletons. Germline V gene lookup returns CDR1 SGHAT and CDR2 FQNNGV. The CDR3 is 14 residues long. Germline trimming cut 5 bases from V and 6 bases from J; bases unmatched to any gene: 9. The sequences come from PBMCs, collected after 24 months of ibrutinib treatment. This receptor was obtained from a human donor with chronic lymphocytic leukemia. The J gene is TRBJ2-7, the V gene TRBV11-2; 8 nucleotides line up with TRBD1. The CDR3 region has the DNA TGTGCCAGCAGCCCCGGACAGGGTTGGAGCGAGCAGTACTTC. Translation gives CASSPGQGWSEQYF. The full variable domain, its missing parts supplied by reference TRBV11-2 and TRBJ2-7, is EAGVAQSPRYKIIEKRQSVAFWCNPISGHATLYWYQQILGQGPKLLIQFQNNGVVDDSQLPKDRFSAERLKGVDSTLKIQPAKLEDSAVYLCASSPGQGWSEQYFGPGTRLTVT.